Below, 22 T cell receptor beta chains from the same sample are listed, as sequenced in a study of cytomegalovirus exposure and HLA in healthy donors. Primers for the PCR totalled 60 Vbeta and 13 Jbeta. TCRdb's copy holds only in-frame clones and misses some; the assay was immunoSEQ multiplex PCR. The listing contains 60,000 to 90,000 clones. Sequencing was carried out using PBMCs. The receptor source for this set is a woman between 40 and 50 years old in good health and CMV-seropositive.

The chain links TRBV7-9 to TRBJ1-1; D is ambiguous. Germline V gene lookup returns CDR1 SEHNR and CDR2 FQNEAQ (reference sequence). The CDR3 extends over 14 amino acids. Trimming took 6 bases from V and 0 from J, leaving 11 bases between them. Here the CDR3 reads CASSYPDLNTEAFF. CDR3 DNA sequence: TGTGCCAGCAGTTATCCCGACTTGAACACTGAAGCTTTCTTT. Drawing the rest from reference TRBV7-9 and TRBJ1-1, the complete variable domain is DTGVSQNPRHKITKRGQNVTFRCDPISEHNRLYWYRQTLGQGPEFLTYFQNEAQLEKSRLLSDRFSAERPKGSFSTLEIQRTEQGDSAMYLCASSYPDLNTEAFFGQGTRLTVV.

The chain uses TRBV14 and TRBJ2-1; the match to TRBD2 covers 7 bases. The CDR3 extends over 14 amino acids. CDR1 is SGHDN and CDR2 is FVKESK in the germline V gene. The trim removed 2 bases at V and 8 bases at J, leaving 6 bases unmatched. DNA of the CDR3: TGTGCCAGCAGCCAACTGGGGAGGGGAGATGAGCAGTTCTTC. Translated, it gives CASSQLGRGDEQFF.

This rearrangement joins TRBV7-3 to TRBJ2-1; the match to TRBD2 covers 10 bases. The CDR3 runs to 14 residues. Looked up from germline, CDR1 is SGHTA and CDR2 is FQGTGA. J lost 9 bases, V lost 3 bases, and 5 bases had no gene match. The CDR3, as DNA: TGTGCCAGCAGCTTCGGGACTAGCGAGGGTGAGCAGTTCTTC. Its translation: CASSFGTSEGEQFF.

The rearrangement links TRBV7-3 to TRBJ2-3; 9 nucleotides agree with TRBD2. The junction had 5 bases not matched to a gene; V was cut back by 2 bases and J by 2 bases. The CDR3 has 16 residues. Germline V lookup: CDR1 SGHTA, CDR2 FQGTGA. The CDR3: CASSLRVAGATDTQYF. CDR3 coding DNA: TGTGCCAGCAGCTTACGGGTAGCGGGGGCCACAGATACGCAGTATTTT. The full variable domain, rest sourced from reference TRBV7-3 and TRBJ2-3, is GAGVSQTPSNKVTEKGKYVELRCDPISGHTALYWYRQSLGQGPEFLIYFQGTGAADDSGLPNDRFFAVRPEGSVSTLKIQRTERGDSAVYLCASSLRVAGATDTQYFGPGTRLTVL.

The chain links TRBV29-1 to TRBJ2-4; D may be TRBD1 (6 bases). Deletions cut 4 bases from V and 0 bases from J, with 16 bases between. This CDR3 comprises 16 residues. The germline gives CDR1 SQVTM, CDR2 ANQGSEA. CDR3 sequence (DNA): TGCAGCGTTGTTCCTAACAGGGACATAGCCAAAAACATTCAGTACTTC. Translated, it gives CSVVPNRDIAKNIQYF.

The gene calls are TRBV19 and TRBJ2-2; the match to TRBD1 covers 8 bases. The CDR3 extends over 14 amino acids. V shed 6 bases, J shed 0 bases, and the junction held 0 bases outside the gene matches. The germline V gene encodes CDR1 LNHDA and CDR2 SQIVND (reference sequence). The CDR3 nucleotides are TGTGCCAGTAGACAGGGGGCGAACACCGGGGAGCTGTTTTTT. This encodes CASRQGANTGELFF.

The chain has TRBV6-4 and TRBJ2-5, with 7 bases matching TRBD2. V dropped 0 bases and J dropped 7; count of bases not matched to a gene: 5. Germline CDR1 MRHNA, CDR2 SNTAGT. CDR3 length equals 14 residues. CDR3 region: CASSDSTSSGTQYF. As DNA, the CDR3 is TGTGCCAGCAGTGACTCGACTAGCTCGGGGACCCAGTACTTC.

The gene calls are TRBV13 and TRBJ1-5; 7 bases agree with TRBD1. After removal of 2 bases from V and 9 bases from J, the junction contained 1 base not matched to a gene. Germline CDR1 PRHDT, CDR2 FYEKMQ (reference sequence). The CDR3 sequence is 12 residues long. The chain's CDR3 is CASSLSGGPQHF. The CDR3 DNA is TGTGCCAGCAGCTTATCAGGGGGGCCCCAGCATTTT. Looking up the rest from reference TRBV13 and TRBJ1-5 gives the full variable domain: AAGVIQSPRHLIKEKRETATLKCYPIPRHDTVYWYQQGPGQDPQFLISFYEKMQSDKGSIPDRFSAQQFSDYHSELNMSSLELGDSALYFCASSLSGGPQHFGDGTRLSIL.

This chain connects TRBV7-6 to TRBJ1-2; no reliable D call. CDR3 length: 13 residues. Trimming shortened V by 1 base and J by 4 bases, and 7 bases separated the two germline ends. Germline V gene lookup returns CDR1 SGHVS and CDR2 FNYEAQ. The CDR3 bases are TGTGCCAGCAGCTTAGAGGCGGGCTATGGCTACACCTTC. Its protein product is CASSLEAGYGYTF.

The genes are TRBV5-6 and TRBJ1-5, with a weak D call TRBD1 (5 bases). Trimming left V 3 bases short and J 2 bases short, with 15 bases between. Germline V lookup: CDR1 SGHDT, CDR2 YYEEEE. This CDR3 spans 16 amino acids. CDR3 nucleotide sequence: TGTGCCAGCAGCTATTCAGGGCTCGACGGCAATCAGCCCCAGCATTTT. Translation gives CASSYSGLDGNQPQHF. Filled out from reference TRBV5-6 and TRBJ1-5, the complete variable domain reads DAGVTQSPTHLIKTRGQQVTLRCSPKSGHDTVSWYQQALGQGPQFIFQYYEEEERQRGNFPDRFSGHQFPNYSSELNVNALLLGDSALYLCASSYSGLDGNQPQHFGDGTRLSIL.

The chain joins TRBV7-8 to TRBJ1-2, with TRBD1 as a possible D gene (5 bases). Germline lookup yields CDR1 SGHVS and CDR2 FQNEAQ. Trimming removed 5 bases from V and 8 bases from J, with 15 bases in between. The length of the CDR3 is 13 residues. CDR3 nucleotide sequence: TGTGCCAGCAGCCAAAACCATGGGGGGGGCTACACCTTC. Its translation: CASSQNHGGGYTF.

The rearrangement joins TRBV28 to TRBJ1-1, with TRBD1 as a possible D gene (5 bases). CDR1 is MDHEN, CDR2 SYDVKM, per germline. The CDR3 runs 15 residues. V lost 3 bases and J 3 bases, leaving 14 bases between the germline ends. CDR3 in amino acids: CASSFQGNGDTEAFF. CDR3 coding DNA: TGTGCCAGCAGTTTTCAGGGAAATGGGGACACTGAAGCTTTCTTT.

The gene calls are TRBV20-1 and TRBJ1-2; 9 bases match TRBD1. This CDR3 is 11 amino acids long. In germline, CDR1 is DFQATT, CDR2 SNEGSKA (reference sequence). Losses at the gene ends were 7 bases for V and 6 bases for J; bases not matched to a gene: 3. CDR3 sequence: CSERTGDGYTF. As DNA, the CDR3 is TGCAGTGAGAGGACAGGGGATGGCTACACCTTC.

The chain is built from TRBV4-3 and TRBJ1-6, with D possibly being TRBD1 (5 bases). Germline V gives CDR1 LGHNA, CDR2 YSLEER. V dropped 3 bases and J dropped 10 bases, with 13 bases sitting between them. The CDR3 spans 14 residues. Here the CDR3 reads CASSQGPHGSPLHF. DNA of the CDR3: TGCGCCAGCAGCCAGGGGCCCCACGGGTCACCCCTCCACTTT.

The chain combines TRBV9 with TRBJ1-1; a weak D match, TRBD1 (6 bases). Looked up from germline, CDR1 is SGDLS and CDR2 is YYNGEE. The CDR3 is made up of 14 amino acids. Between the trimmed V and J ends, which lost 4 bases and 1 base, there was a span of 11 bases. CDR3 coding DNA: TGTGCCAGCAGCCCGGACAGCCAGAACACTGAAGCTTTCTTT. Amino acids: CASSPDSQNTEAFF.

This rearrangement joins TRBV7-6 to TRBJ2-5; the D is unclear. The CDR3 has 11 residues. V lost 5 bases, J lost 13 bases, and 14 bases lay in between. CDR1 and CDR2 from the germline V gene are SGHVS and FNYEAQ. DNA for the CDR3: TGTGCCAGCAGCCCCCGGGTGCTATTGTACTTC. It codes for CASSPRVLLYF.

V usage is TRBV5-1 and J usage is TRBJ2-3; D perhaps matches TRBD2 (6 bases). The CDR3 consists of 16 residues. Deletions cut 3 bases from V and 2 bases from J, with 16 bases between. From germline, CDR1 is SGHRS and CDR2 YFSETQ. This CDR3 is CASSWGDLAYTDTQYF. The CDR3 coding sequence is TGCGCCAGCAGCTGGGGGGACTTAGCGTACACAGATACGCAGTATTTT.

The chain joins TRBV6-1 to TRBJ1-1; D remains unclear. Deletions cut 10 bases from V and 3 bases from J, with 21 bases between. The CDR3 sequence is 15 residues long. Germline lookup yields CDR1 MNHNS and CDR2 SASEGT. CDR3 residues: CATRAGPLIYTEAFF. CDR3 sequence (DNA): TGTGCCACGAGGGCAGGTCCCCTTATATACACTGAAGCTTTCTTT.

J is TRBJ2-1 and V is TRBV5-1, with 16 bases matching TRBD2. The germline gives CDR1 SGHRS, CDR2 YFSETQ. The CDR3 is 17 residues long. V lost 4 bases to trimming and J lost 6 bases; unmatched junction nucleotides: 7. CDR3 DNA: TGCGCCAGCAGCCCGGGACTAGCGGGAGGGCCAACCAATGAGCAGTTCTTC. Its translation: CASSPGLAGGPTNEQFF.

This chain connects TRBV5-6 to TRBJ2-5, with 12 nucleotides matching TRBD2. The CDR3 has 17 amino acids. Germline loops: CDR1 SGHDT, CDR2 YYEEEE. The junction had 3 bases not matched to a gene; V was cut back by 0 bases and J by 0 bases. The CDR3 sequence: CASSLGLAGGYQETQYF. The CDR3, as DNA: TGTGCCAGCAGCTTGGGTCTAGCGGGAGGGTACCAAGAGACCCAGTACTTC.

The J gene is TRBJ1-1, the V gene TRBV9, with D unclear. The CDR3 consists of 14 residues. In germline, CDR1 is SGDLS, CDR2 YYNGEE. V shed 4 bases and J shed 2 bases, with 12 bases lying between them. CDR3 bases: TGTGCCAGCAGCCCTGGGAGTTCAAACACTGAAGCTTTCTTT. Translated, it gives CASSPGSSNTEAFF.

The J gene is TRBJ1-5, the V gene TRBV18; tentatively, D is TRBD1 (5 bases). The CDR3 consists of 15 residues. Germline CDR1 is KGHSH and CDR2 is LQKENI. V lost 2 bases and J lost 5, with 13 bases in between. The DNA of the CDR3 is TGTGCCAGCTCACCAGGTGGGGCCGTCGATCAGCCCCAGCATTTT. This gives the protein CASSPGGAVDQPQHF. Looking up the rest from reference TRBV18 and TRBJ1-5 gives the full variable domain: NAGVMQNPRHLVRRRGQEARLRCSPMKGHSHVYWYRQLPEEGLKFMVYLQKENIIDESGMPKERFSAEFPKEGPSILRIQQVVRGDSAAYFCASSPGGAVDQPQHFGDGTRLSIL.